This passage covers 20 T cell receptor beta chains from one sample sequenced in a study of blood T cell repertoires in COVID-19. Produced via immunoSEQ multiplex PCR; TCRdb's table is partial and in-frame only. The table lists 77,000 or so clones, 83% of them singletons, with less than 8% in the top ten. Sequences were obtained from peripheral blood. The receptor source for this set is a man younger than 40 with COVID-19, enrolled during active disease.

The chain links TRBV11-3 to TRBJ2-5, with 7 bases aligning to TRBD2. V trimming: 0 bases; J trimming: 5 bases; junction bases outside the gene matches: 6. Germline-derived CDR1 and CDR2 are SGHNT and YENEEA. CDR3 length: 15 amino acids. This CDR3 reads CASSLDWEGLETQYF. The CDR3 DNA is TGTGCCAGCAGCTTAGATTGGGAGGGTTTGGAGACCCAGTACTTC.

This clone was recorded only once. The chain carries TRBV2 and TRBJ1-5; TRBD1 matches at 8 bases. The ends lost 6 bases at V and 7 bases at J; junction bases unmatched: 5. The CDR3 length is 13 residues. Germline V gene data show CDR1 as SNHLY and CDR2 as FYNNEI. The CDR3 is CASRRQGSQPQHF. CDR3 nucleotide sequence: TGTGCCAGCAGACGACAGGGGAGCCAGCCCCAGCATTTT.

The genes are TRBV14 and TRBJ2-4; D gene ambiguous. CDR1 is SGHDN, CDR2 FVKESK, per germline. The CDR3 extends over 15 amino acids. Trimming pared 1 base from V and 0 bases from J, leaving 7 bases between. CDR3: CASSQGALAKNIQYF. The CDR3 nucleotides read TGTGCCAGCAGCCAAGGAGCCCTAGCCAAAAACATTCAGTACTTC.

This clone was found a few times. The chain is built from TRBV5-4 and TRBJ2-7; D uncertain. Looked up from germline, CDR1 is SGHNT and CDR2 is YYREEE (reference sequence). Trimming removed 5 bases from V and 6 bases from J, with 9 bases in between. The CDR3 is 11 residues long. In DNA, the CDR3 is TGTGCCAGCAGTTTTAGTCGCGAGCAGTACTTC. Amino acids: CASSFSREQYF.

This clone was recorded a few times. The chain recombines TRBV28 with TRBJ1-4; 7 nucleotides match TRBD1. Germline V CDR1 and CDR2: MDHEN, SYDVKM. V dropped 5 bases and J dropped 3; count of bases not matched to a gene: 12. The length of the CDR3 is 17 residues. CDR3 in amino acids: CASSRTGEGMANEKLFF. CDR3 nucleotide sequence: TGTGCCAGCAGTAGGACAGGAGAAGGAATGGCTAATGAAAAACTGTTTTTT.

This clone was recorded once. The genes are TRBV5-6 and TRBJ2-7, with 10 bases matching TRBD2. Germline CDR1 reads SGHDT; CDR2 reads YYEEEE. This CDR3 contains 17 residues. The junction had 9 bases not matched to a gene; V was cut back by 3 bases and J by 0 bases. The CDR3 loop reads CASSSPLEREGSYEQYF. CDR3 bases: TGTGCCAGCAGCTCGCCCTTGGAGCGGGAGGGCTCCTACGAGCAGTACTTC. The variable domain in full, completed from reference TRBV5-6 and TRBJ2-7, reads DAGVTQSPTHLIKTRGQQVTLRCSPKSGHDTVSWYQQALGQGPQFIFQYYEEEERQRGNFPDRFSGHQFPNYSSELNVNALLLGDSALYLCASSSPLEREGSYEQYFGPGTRLTVT.

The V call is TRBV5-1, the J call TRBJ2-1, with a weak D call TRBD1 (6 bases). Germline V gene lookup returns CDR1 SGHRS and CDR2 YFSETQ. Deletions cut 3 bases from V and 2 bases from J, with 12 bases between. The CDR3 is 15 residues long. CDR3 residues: CASSSDSPAYNEQFF. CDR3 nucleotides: TGCGCCAGCAGCTCGGACAGCCCCGCCTACAATGAGCAGTTCTTC.

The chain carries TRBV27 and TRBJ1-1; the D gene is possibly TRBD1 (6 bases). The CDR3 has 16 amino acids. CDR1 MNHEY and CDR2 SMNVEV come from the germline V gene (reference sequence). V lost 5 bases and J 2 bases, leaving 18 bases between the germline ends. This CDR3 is CASSPLGQGFNTEAFF. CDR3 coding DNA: TGTGCCAGCAGTCCACTCGGGCAGGGGTTCAACACTGAAGCTTTCTTT.

CDR3 DNA: TGTGCCAGCAGTCGGGAGGTAAACACTGAAGCTTTCTTT. It yields the protein CASSREVNTEAFF. This rearrangement joins TRBV2 to TRBJ1-1, with D hard to call. Trimming shortened V by 5 bases and J by 2 bases, and 9 bases separated the two germline ends. In germline, CDR1 is SNHLY, CDR2 FYNNEI. This CDR3 contains 13 residues.

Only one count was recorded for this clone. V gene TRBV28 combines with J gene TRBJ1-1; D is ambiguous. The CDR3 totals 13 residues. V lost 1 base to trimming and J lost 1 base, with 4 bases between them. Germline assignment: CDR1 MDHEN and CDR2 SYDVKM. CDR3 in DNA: TGTGCCAGCAGTTTATCCAGGAACACTGAAGCTTTCTTT. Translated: CASSLSRNTEAFF.

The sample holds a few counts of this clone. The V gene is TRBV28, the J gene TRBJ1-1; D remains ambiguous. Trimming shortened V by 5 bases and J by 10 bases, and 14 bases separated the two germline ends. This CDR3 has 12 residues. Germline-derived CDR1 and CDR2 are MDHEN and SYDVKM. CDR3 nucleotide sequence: TGTGCCAGCAGTCGGTTGGCAGGTCTAGCTTTCTTT. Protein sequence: CASSRLAGLAFF. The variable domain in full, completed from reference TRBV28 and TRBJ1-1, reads DVKVTQSSRYLVKRTGEKVFLECVQDMDHENMFWYRQDPGLGLRLIYFSYDVKMKEKGDIPEGYSVSREKKERFSLILESASTNQTSMYLCASSRLAGLAFFGQGTRLTVV.

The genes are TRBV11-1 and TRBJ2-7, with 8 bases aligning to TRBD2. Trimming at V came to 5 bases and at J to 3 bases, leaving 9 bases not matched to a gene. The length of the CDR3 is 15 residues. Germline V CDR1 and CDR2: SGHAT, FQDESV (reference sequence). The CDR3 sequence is CASSPGPGLGYEQYF. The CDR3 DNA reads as TGTGCCAGCAGCCCCGGACCGGGACTAGGCTACGAGCAGTACTTC.

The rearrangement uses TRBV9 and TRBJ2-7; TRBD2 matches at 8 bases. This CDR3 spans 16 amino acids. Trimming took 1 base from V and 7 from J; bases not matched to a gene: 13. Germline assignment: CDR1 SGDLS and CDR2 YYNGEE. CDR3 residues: CASSVSPGGIPGEQYF. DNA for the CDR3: TGTGCCAGCAGCGTAAGTCCGGGAGGGATCCCTGGAGAGCAGTACTTC.

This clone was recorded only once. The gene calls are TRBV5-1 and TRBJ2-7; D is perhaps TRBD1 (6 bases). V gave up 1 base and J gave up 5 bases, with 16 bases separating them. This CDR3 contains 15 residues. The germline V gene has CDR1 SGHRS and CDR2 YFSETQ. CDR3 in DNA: TGCGCCAGCAGCTTGAGCCGGGACACTAAACACGAGCAGTACTTC. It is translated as CASSLSRDTKHEQYF. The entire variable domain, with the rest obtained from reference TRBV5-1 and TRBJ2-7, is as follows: KAGVTQTPRYLIKTRGQQVTLSCSPISGHRSVSWYQQTPGQGLQFLFEYFSETQRNKGNFPGRFSGRQFSNSRSEMNVSTLELGDSALYLCASSLSRDTKHEQYFGPGTRLTVT.

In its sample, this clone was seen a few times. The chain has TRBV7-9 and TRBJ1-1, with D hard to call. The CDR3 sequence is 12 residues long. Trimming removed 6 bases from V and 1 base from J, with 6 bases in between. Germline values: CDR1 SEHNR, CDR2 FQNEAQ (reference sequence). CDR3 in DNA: TGTGCCAGCAGTCAGCGGAACACTGAAGCTTTCTTT. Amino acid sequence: CASSQRNTEAFF.

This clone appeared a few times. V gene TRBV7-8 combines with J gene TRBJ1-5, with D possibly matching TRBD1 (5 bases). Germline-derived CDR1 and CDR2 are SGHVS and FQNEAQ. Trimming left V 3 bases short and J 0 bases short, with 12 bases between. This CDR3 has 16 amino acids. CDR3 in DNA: TGTGCCAGCAGCTTGATGACAGCGAATAGCAATCAGCCCCAGCATTTT. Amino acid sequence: CASSLMTANSNQPQHF. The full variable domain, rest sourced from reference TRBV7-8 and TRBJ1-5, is GAGVSQSPRYKVAKRGQDVALRCDPISGHVSLFWYQQALGQGPEFLTYFQNEAQLDKSGLPSDRFFAERPEGSVSTLKIQRTQQEDSAVYLCASSLMTANSNQPQHFGDGTRLSIL.

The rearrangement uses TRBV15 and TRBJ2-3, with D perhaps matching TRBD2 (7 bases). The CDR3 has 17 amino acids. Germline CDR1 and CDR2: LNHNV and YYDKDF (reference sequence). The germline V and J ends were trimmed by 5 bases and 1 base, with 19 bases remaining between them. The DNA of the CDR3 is TGTGCCACCAGCGGCTCCGGAGGGGGGGAACGCACAGATACGCAGTATTTT. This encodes CATSGSGGGERTDTQYF.

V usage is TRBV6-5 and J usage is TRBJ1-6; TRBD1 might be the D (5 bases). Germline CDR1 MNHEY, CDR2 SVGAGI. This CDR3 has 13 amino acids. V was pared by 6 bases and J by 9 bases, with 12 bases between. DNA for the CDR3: TGTGCCAGCAGGCGGGACGGAAGTTCACCCCTCCACTTT. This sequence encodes CASRRDGSSPLHF.

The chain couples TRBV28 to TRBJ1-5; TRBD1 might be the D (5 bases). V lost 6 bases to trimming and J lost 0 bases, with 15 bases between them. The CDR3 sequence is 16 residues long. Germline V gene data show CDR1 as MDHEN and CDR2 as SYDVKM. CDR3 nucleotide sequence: TGTGCCAGCAGCCCGGACATCCGTTCTAGCAATCAGCCCCAGCATTTT. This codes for CASSPDIRSSNQPQHF.

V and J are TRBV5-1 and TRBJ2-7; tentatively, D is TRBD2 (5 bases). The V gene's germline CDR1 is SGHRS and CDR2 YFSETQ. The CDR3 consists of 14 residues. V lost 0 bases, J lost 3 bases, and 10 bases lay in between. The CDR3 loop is CASSLDGIIYEQYF. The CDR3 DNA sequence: TGCGCCAGCAGCTTGGACGGGATAATCTACGAGCAGTACTTC.